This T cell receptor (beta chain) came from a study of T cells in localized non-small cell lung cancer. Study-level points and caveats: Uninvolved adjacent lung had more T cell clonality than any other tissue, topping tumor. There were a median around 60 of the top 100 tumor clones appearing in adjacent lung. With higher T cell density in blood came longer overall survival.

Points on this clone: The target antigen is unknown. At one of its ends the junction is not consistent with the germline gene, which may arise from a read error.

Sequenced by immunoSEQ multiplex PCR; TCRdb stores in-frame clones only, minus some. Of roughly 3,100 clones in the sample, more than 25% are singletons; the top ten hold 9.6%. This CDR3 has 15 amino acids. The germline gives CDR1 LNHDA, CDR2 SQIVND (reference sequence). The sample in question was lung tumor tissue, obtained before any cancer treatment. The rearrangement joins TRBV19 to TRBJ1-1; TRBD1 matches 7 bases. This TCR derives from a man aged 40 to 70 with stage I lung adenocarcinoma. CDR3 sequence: CTSSGSGTVRTEAFF. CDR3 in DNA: TGTACCAGTAGTGGATCCGGGACAGTGCGAACTGAAGCTTTCTTT.